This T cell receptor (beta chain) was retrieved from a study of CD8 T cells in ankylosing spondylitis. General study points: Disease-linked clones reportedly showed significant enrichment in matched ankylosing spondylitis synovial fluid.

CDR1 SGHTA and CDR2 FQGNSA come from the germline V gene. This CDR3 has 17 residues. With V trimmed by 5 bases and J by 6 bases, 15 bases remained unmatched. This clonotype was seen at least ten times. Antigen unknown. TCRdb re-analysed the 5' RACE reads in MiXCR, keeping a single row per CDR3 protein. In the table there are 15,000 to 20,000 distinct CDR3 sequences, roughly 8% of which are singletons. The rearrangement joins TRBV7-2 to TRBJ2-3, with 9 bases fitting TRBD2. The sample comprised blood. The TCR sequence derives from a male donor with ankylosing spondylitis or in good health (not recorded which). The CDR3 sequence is CASSHRPTSGRGDTQYF. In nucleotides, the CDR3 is TGTGCCAGCAGCCACAGACCGACTAGCGGCAGGGGTGATACGCAGTATTTT.